This TCR beta chain was observed in a study of cytomegalovirus exposure and HLA in healthy donors. Whole-study context: Among roughly 190 million T cells, an earlier analysis found 117 million unique TCR beta sequences. When about 400 donors were genotyped, 80% to 90% of them were found to fall in the Caucasian-associated ancestry cluster.

Primers: 60 Vbeta forward and 13 Jbeta reverse. Produced via immunoSEQ multiplex PCR; TCRdb's table is partial and in-frame only. Here the sample spans some 150,000 clones, less than 10% being singletons. Overall study results and limits: With further analysis later on, most CMV-associated TCR beta chains appeared HLA-restricted. TCR beta chain V- and J-gene trimming was linked, in a later analysis, to a missense variant in DCLRE1C.

The CDR3 loop spans 14 amino acids. The germline V gene encodes CDR1 SGHVS and CDR2 FNYEAQ. Between the trimmed V and J ends, which lost 5 bases and 6 bases, there was a span of 15 bases. This clone has more than one count but fewer than ten. Its target is not known. Sequencing used PBMCs. This sequence was found in a male donor in good health and CMV-seronegative. V is TRBV7-6 and J is TRBJ2-3; a possible D gene is TRBD1 (7 bases). This CDR3 reads CASSPRRGADTQYF. The CDR3 DNA follows: TGTGCCAGCAGCCCGCGCAGGGGGGCGGATACGCAGTATTTT.